These 16 T cell receptor beta chains were sequenced from one sample in a study of Graves' ophthalmopathy and Graves' hyperthyroidism. Using RNA transcripts, the TCR beta CDR3 regions were amplified. HTBI primers were used in a first-round RT-PCR, which preceded a second-round multiplex PCR. TCRdb re-derived calls from the multiplex PCR reads in MiXCR, one entry per CDR3 protein. The repertoire holds approximately 330,000 distinct CDR3 sequences, with roughly a sixth as singletons. The specimen was peripheral blood. All receptors come from an adult man with Graves' ophthalmopathy.

This clonotype was observed many times. The CDR3, as DNA: TGTGCCACCGGGGTCGGGGCTGGGGAGACCCAGTACTTC. Amino acids: CATGVGAGETQYF. The chain has TRBV24-1 and TRBJ2-5; D possibly uses TRBD1 or TRBD2 (5 bases each). The V end was cut by 9 bases, the J end by 5 bases, with 15 bases between. Germline loops: CDR1 KGHDR, CDR2 SFDVKD. The CDR3 runs 13 residues.

The CDR3 reads CASSYSRAYGGEQYF. CDR3 nucleotide sequence: TGTGCCAGCAGTTACAGCCGGGCCTATGGGGGAGAGCAGTACTTC. The chain employs TRBV6-2 or TRBV6-3 and TRBJ2-7; D is perhaps TRBD1 or TRBD2 (5 bases each). CDR1 is MNHEY, CDR2 SVGEGT, per germline. V shed 2 bases and J shed 7 bases, with 18 bases lying between them. This CDR3 spans 15 amino acids.

This clonotype was detected ten times or more. The V and J genes are TRBV3-1 and TRBJ1-1; no reliable D call. The V and J ends lost 0 bases and 7 bases respectively, with 3 bases between them. The CDR3 spans 11 residues. CDR1 and CDR2 (germline): LGHDT, YNNKEL (reference sequence). CDR3 sequence: CASSQDGEAFF. CDR3 nucleotides: TGTGCCAGCAGCCAAGATGGTGAAGCTTTCTTT.

The V call is TRBV12-3 or TRBV12-4, the J call TRBJ1-1, with TRBD1 matching 8 bases. V lost 7 bases, J lost 4 bases, and 11 bases stayed unmatched. The CDR3 is made up of 15 amino acids. The chain's CDR3 is CASKTSGGSGTEAFF. CDR3 DNA: TGTGCCAGCAAAACCTCAGGGGGCTCGGGCACTGAAGCTTTCTTT.

This clonotype was recorded many times. DNA for the CDR3: TGCAGTGCTGGGGTTGGGGTCGGACAGCCCCAGCATTTT. Protein product: CSAGVGVGQPQHF. The V gene is TRBV20-1, the J gene TRBJ1-5; D remains ambiguous. The CDR3 has 13 residues. V lost 5 bases and J 7 bases, leaving 15 bases between the germline ends. CDR1 is DFQATT and CDR2 is SNEGSKA in the germline V gene (reference sequence).

This clonotype has only a few counts. V usage is TRBV10-3 and J usage is TRBJ2-7; D gene unclear. This CDR3 is 13 amino acids long. CDR1 ENHRY and CDR2 SYGVKD come from the germline V gene. Deletions cut 5 bases from V and 5 bases from J, with 13 bases between. Here the CDR3 reads CAISLDPQDEQYF. The DNA for the CDR3 is TGTGCCATCAGTCTTGACCCCCAGGACGAGCAGTACTTC.

This chain links TRBV2 with TRBJ2-7, with 10 bases lining up with TRBD2. Trimming cost V 6 bases and J 7 bases; bases outside gene matches: 6. The CDR3 loop spans 13 amino acids. Per germline, CDR1 SNHLY and CDR2 FYNNEI. The CDR3 DNA is TGTGCCAGCAGAGAGGGACTAGCGAGGGAGCAGTACTTC. This encodes CASREGLAREQYF.

This clonotype was observed many times. The rearrangement joins TRBV5-1 to TRBJ2-2; D is undetermined. The V and J ends lost 4 bases and 6 bases respectively, with 10 bases between them. This CDR3 comprises 13 residues. The V gene's germline CDR1 is SGHRS and CDR2 YFSETQ. The chain's CDR3 is CASSTKSPGELFF. CDR3 in DNA: TGCGCCAGCAGCACTAAGTCCCCCGGGGAGCTGTTTTTT.

The V and J genes are TRBV28 and TRBJ2-7, with 10 bases fitting TRBD1. Germline V gene sequence: CDR1 MDHEN, CDR2 SYDVKM. The CDR3 is made up of 15 amino acids. J was trimmed by 5 bases and V by 5 bases; bases with no gene match: 9. DNA for the CDR3: TGTGCCAGCAGTCCGTCGGGACAGGGGTCGAACGAGCAGTACTTC. Its protein is CASSPSGQGSNEQYF.

This clonotype was observed many times. The J gene is TRBJ1-1, the V gene TRBV6-2 or TRBV6-3; 9 nucleotides agree with TRBD1. The CDR3 has 18 residues. CDR1 is MNHEY, CDR2 SVGEGT, per germline. V was clipped by 5 bases and J by 0 bases; unmatched bases: 13. The CDR3 spells CASSRSYRGLGMNTEAFF. The CDR3 DNA sequence: TGTGCCAGCAGTCGCTCCTACAGGGGGCTCGGCATGAACACTGAAGCTTTCTTT.

This clonotype was observed at least ten times. The genes are TRBV14 and TRBJ2-7, with a possible D match to TRBD2 (5 bases). The CDR3 consists of 15 residues. V was pared by 3 bases and J by 2 bases, with 14 bases between. Germline CDR1 reads SGHDN; CDR2 reads FVKESK. As DNA, the CDR3 is TGTGCCAGCAGCCAGCTCGGGGATAGGGCCTACGAGCAGTACTTC. Translated: CASSQLGDRAYEQYF.

This clonotype was recorded at least ten times. The genes are TRBV10-3 and TRBJ1-2, with TRBD1 matching over 10 bases. There are 13 residues in the CDR3. The J segment lost 6 bases and the V segment lost 10 bases, leaving 8 bases of the junction unmatched. The V gene's germline CDR1 is ENHRY and CDR2 SYGVKD. CDR3 DNA: TGTGCCACTGGACCGGACAGGGGGGATGGCTACACCTTC. Translating gives CATGPDRGDGYTF.

The table lists this clonotype with many counts. The chain recombines TRBV29-1 with TRBJ1-2; 8 bases are a match to TRBD1. V trimming: 6 bases; J trimming: 0 bases; junction bases outside the gene matches: 15. There are 17 residues in the CDR3. CDR1 is SQVTM, CDR2 ANQGSEA, per germline. The CDR3 spells CSVIGQGWLETNYGYTF. DNA for the CDR3: TGCAGCGTGATTGGACAGGGATGGCTTGAGACTAACTATGGCTACACCTTC.

About this clonotype: This CDR3 is missing its conserved last phenylalanine or tryptophan, likely due to a read error. This chain uses TRBV11-2 with TRBJ2-7; D gene unclear. The CDR3 length is 13 residues. V lost 2 bases, J lost 3 bases, and 8 bases lay in between. The germline CDR1 and CDR2 sequences are SGHAT and FQNNGV. The CDR3 DNA sequence: TGTGCCAGCAGCTTAAGGCAGGTCTACGAGCAGTACCTC. Protein sequence: CASSLRQVYEQYL.

This clonotype came up many times. The rearrangement uses TRBV6-2 or TRBV6-3 and TRBJ1-5; D might be TRBD1 (6 bases). The CDR3 is made up of 14 amino acids. V lost 6 bases and J lost 7, with 16 bases in between. Germline V lookup: CDR1 MNHEY, CDR2 SVGEGT. CDR3 sequence: CASSEGQGRQPQHF. Written as DNA, the CDR3 is TGTGCCAGCAGCGAGGGGCAGGGGCGACAGCCCCAGCATTTT.

This clonotype was detected many times. The CDR3 DNA reads TGCGCCAGCAGCTTGGACTTGACAGTCTATGGCTACACCTTC. It translates to CASSLDLTVYGYTF. The V gene is TRBV5-1, the J gene TRBJ1-2; D perhaps matches TRBD1 (5 bases). Per the germline V gene, CDR1 is SGHRS and CDR2 is YFSETQ. This CDR3 spans 14 amino acids. Trimming removed 0 bases from V and 4 bases from J, with 10 bases in between.